This T cell receptor (beta chain) derives from a study of long-term antiretroviral therapy in people with HIV. CDR3 length: 14 residues. Germline assignment: CDR1 LGHNA and CDR2 YNFKEQ. V was pared by 5 bases and J by 6 bases, with 16 bases between. The study's findings and limits: Within the repertoire, clones expanded before ART were dominant at all time points. HIV repertoires spanned narrower CDR3 length ranges than controls. Blood obtained between 2004 and 2017 may reflect older ART regimens.

Run at survey level, the immunoSEQ assay was version v3.0. Using immunoSEQ multiplex PCR, the repertoire was profiled, and TCRdb retains in-frame clones only, with some absent. Seen here are more than 10,000 clones, about nine tenths observed once, and the top ten hold 22%. As regards this clone: Its antigen is as yet unknown.

Among participants with HIV, every one received treatment in the United States. The starting material was unsorted PBMCs, obtained 2.1 years after starting antiretroviral therapy. This chain connects TRBV4-2 to TRBJ1-2, with a tentative D call TRBD1 (5 bases). This TCR was recovered from a woman aged 40 to 50 with HIV. The CDR3 spells CASSFSGGSNGYTF. CDR3 bases: TGTGCCAGCAGCTTCAGCGGGGGAAGCAATGGCTACACCTTC.